The next 29 T cell receptor beta chains were all read from a single sample in a study of blood T cell repertoires in COVID-19. Sequenced by immunoSEQ multiplex PCR; TCRdb stores in-frame clones only, minus some. Found here are around 140,000 clones, approximately 88% of them singletons; the top ten hold about 2%. Sequenced sample: peripheral blood. These receptors were collected from a man in his sixties or seventies with acute or convalescent COVID-19.

This rearrangement joins TRBV5-1 to TRBJ1-4; D perhaps matches TRBD1 (5 bases). This CDR3 has 16 amino acids. The germline gives CDR1 SGHRS, CDR2 YFSETQ. V lost 4 bases to trimming and J lost 2 bases, with 15 bases between them. The CDR3 loop reads CASSLTGQGTNEKLFF. DNA of the CDR3: TGCGCCAGCAGCCTTACCGGGCAGGGCACTAATGAAAAACTGTTTTTT.

This sequence joins TRBV4-2 and TRBJ2-1; 7 positions match TRBD2. The CDR3 is 15 amino acids. CDR1 is LGHNA, CDR2 YNFKEQ, per germline. V lost 1 base to trimming and J lost 5 bases; unmatched junction nucleotides: 5. Here the CDR3 reads CASSQGEGSDNEQFF. CDR3 nucleotides: TGTGCCAGCAGCCAAGGGGAGGGTAGCGACAATGAGCAGTTCTTC.

This clone was seen a single time. V usage is TRBV12-3 or TRBV12-4 and J usage is TRBJ2-7, with D hard to call. V lost 3 bases to trimming and J lost 6 bases, with 12 bases between them. The CDR3 runs to 13 residues. The CDR3 is CASSLPPAGEQYF. In nucleotides, the CDR3 is TGTGCCAGCAGTTTGCCCCCTGCCGGCGAGCAGTACTTC.

This clone has a single count. The J gene is TRBJ2-1, the V gene TRBV4-1; TRBD1 is a possible D gene (6 bases). The CDR3 contains 15 residues. Germline-derived CDR1 and CDR2 are MGHRA and YSYEKL. The germline V and J ends were trimmed by 3 bases and 5 bases, with 14 bases remaining between them. This CDR3 reads CASSHGQFADNEQFF. CDR3 bases: TGCGCCAGCAGCCACGGACAGTTCGCGGACAATGAGCAGTTCTTC.

The CDR3 nucleotides are TGTGCCAGTAGTGCCGGGGGGGCCCCAAGGGCGCGTTATAATTCACCCCTCCACTTT. It encodes CASSAGGAPRARYNSPLHF. V and J are TRBV19 and TRBJ1-6, with a tentative D call TRBD1 (6 bases). Per the germline V gene, CDR1 is LNHDA and CDR2 is SQIVND (reference sequence). The length of the CDR3 is 19 residues. Trimming shortened V by 5 bases and J by 4 bases, and 24 bases separated the two germline ends.

This clone showed up just once. The J gene is TRBJ2-3, the V gene TRBV6-4; the match to TRBD2 covers 9 bases. The trim removed 8 bases at V and 2 bases at J, leaving 8 bases unmatched. CDR1 MRHNA and CDR2 SNTAGT come from the germline V gene. The CDR3 loop spans 15 amino acids. CDR3 nucleotides: TGTGCCAGCCGCAAGATGGGACTAGCCACAGATACGCAGTATTTT. Translated: CASRKMGLATDTQYF.

Comment on this clone: This sample also contains other DNA sequences that code for the same CDR3. This sequence joins TRBV18 and TRBJ1-2; D possibly corresponds to TRBD1 (6 bases). V shed 3 bases and J shed 4 bases, with 12 bases lying between them. CDR1 and CDR2 (germline): KGHSH, LQKENI. The length of the CDR3 is 14 residues. CDR3 in amino acids: CASSPRTDSYGYTF. The CDR3 DNA sequence: TGTGCCAGCTCACCGCGGACAGACTCCTATGGCTACACCTTC.

The genes are TRBV7-9 and TRBJ1-6; D call uncertain. This CDR3 is built from 15 residues. CDR1 is SEHNR, CDR2 FQNEAQ, per germline (reference sequence). With 2 bases removed from V and 0 bases from J, the gap between germline ends came to 5 bases. The CDR3 protein is CASSLTGSYNSPLHF. DNA for the CDR3: TGTGCCAGCAGCTTAACCGGCTCCTATAATTCACCCCTCCACTTT.

The rearrangement uses TRBV9 and TRBJ2-1, with 9 bases fitting TRBD2. The CDR3 totals 15 residues. V shed 0 bases and J 8 bases; nucleotides not matched to a gene: 6. Looked up from germline, CDR1 is SGDLS and CDR2 is YYNGEE. The CDR3: CASSVAIAGVYEQFF. The CDR3 coding sequence is TGTGCCAGCAGCGTAGCGATAGCGGGGGTTTATGAGCAGTTCTTC.

The J gene is TRBJ1-1, the V gene TRBV19; 7 bases align to TRBD1. J gave up 1 base and V 9 bases, and 8 bases lay outside the gene matches. Germline CDR1 reads LNHDA; CDR2 reads SQIVND (reference sequence). The CDR3 is made up of 14 amino acids. The CDR3 bases are TGTGCCAGCTGTAAGAGGGGGCAGAACACTGAAGCTTTCTTT. Translating it yields CASCKRGQNTEAFF.

The CDR3 reads CASSELKGADTEAFF. The CDR3 DNA reads as TGTGCCAGCAGTGAATTAAAGGGGGCGGACACTGAAGCTTTCTTT. The genes are TRBV6-1 and TRBJ1-1; 7 bases are shared with TRBD1. The CDR3 has 15 amino acids. Per germline, CDR1 MNHNS and CDR2 SASEGT. V lost 2 bases, J lost 3 bases, and 6 bases stayed unmatched.

The rearrangement uses TRBV7-9 and TRBJ1-1; 8 bases fit TRBD1. The germline V gene has CDR1 SEHNR and CDR2 FQNEAQ (reference sequence). Unmatched junction bases numbered 8, after V lost 4 bases and J lost 4 bases. The CDR3 spans 15 residues. The CDR3 coding sequence is TGTGCCAGCAGCTACTCGTTAACAGGGGGCACTGAAGCTTTCTTT. It is translated as CASSYSLTGGTEAFF.

The J gene is TRBJ1-5, the V gene TRBV19, with D possibly being TRBD1 (5 bases). Germline V gene data show CDR1 as LNHDA and CDR2 as SQIVND (reference sequence). Between the trimmed V and J ends, which lost 5 bases and 5 bases, there was a span of 28 bases. The CDR3 sequence is 19 residues long. CDR3 loop: CASSSLSTGDAFGDQPQHF. The CDR3 DNA reads TGTGCCAGTAGTTCCTTGTCCACGGGGGATGCGTTCGGGGATCAGCCCCAGCATTTT.

This clone was detected many times. This chain links TRBV28 with TRBJ2-7, with a tentative D call TRBD2 (6 bases). This CDR3 has 13 residues. V lost 8 bases to trimming and J lost 3 bases, with 14 bases between them. Per the germline V gene, CDR1 is MDHEN and CDR2 is SYDVKM. The CDR3 loop reads CASGAEGIYEQYF. As DNA, the CDR3 is TGTGCCAGCGGCGCGGAGGGGATCTACGAGCAGTACTTC.

The V gene is TRBV5-1, the J gene TRBJ1-5, with 7 bases matching TRBD1. The germline V gene encodes CDR1 SGHRS and CDR2 YFSETQ. The CDR3 runs to 13 residues. J lost 7 bases, V lost 5 bases, and 6 bases had no gene match. The CDR3 DNA is TGCGCCAGCAGTTTACAGGGGAGCCAGCCCCAGCATTTT. The encoded protein is CASSLQGSQPQHF. Based on the CDR3 plus reference TRBV5-1 and TRBJ1-5, the full variable domain is KAGVTQTPRYLIKTRGQQVTLSCSPISGHRSVSWYQQTPGQGLQFLFEYFSETQRNKGNFPGRFSGRQFSNSRSEMNVSTLELGDSALYLCASSLQGSQPQHFGDGTRLSIL.

This clone was observed a single time. The chain uses TRBV29-1 and TRBJ2-7; TRBD1 agrees at 9 bases. Per the germline V gene, CDR1 is SQVTM and CDR2 is ANQGSEA. V shed 6 bases, J shed 2 bases, and the junction held 8 bases outside the gene matches. The CDR3 runs to 14 residues. CDR3 in amino acids: CSVQGAILPYEQYF. The DNA of the CDR3 is TGCAGCGTACAGGGGGCCATCCTACCCTACGAGCAGTACTTC.

This clone is a singleton in its sample. The chain links TRBV19 to TRBJ1-1, with 9 positions matching TRBD1. Germline CDR1 is LNHDA and CDR2 is SQIVND (reference sequence). With 3 bases clipped from V and 5 bases from J, the junction kept 4 bases outside the gene matches. The length of the CDR3 is 14 residues. CDR3 coding DNA: TGTGCCAGTAGTATCGACAGGGGGTATACTGAAGCTTTCTTT. Amino acid sequence: CASSIDRGYTEAFF.

The J gene is TRBJ1-3, the V gene TRBV7-2; tentatively, D is TRBD1 (5 bases). V was trimmed by 0 bases and J by 0 bases, leaving 9 bases between them. Germline V gene sequence: CDR1 SGHTA, CDR2 FQGNSA. This CDR3 has 16 residues. The CDR3 spells CASSLAAGNSGNTIYF. CDR3 DNA: TGTGCCAGCAGCTTAGCAGCAGGGAACTCTGGAAACACCATATATTTT.

The gene calls are TRBV12-5 and TRBJ2-7, with 7 bases matching TRBD1. This CDR3 has 12 residues. The V and J ends lost 7 bases and 4 bases, in that order; junction bases with no gene match: 4. Germline-derived CDR1 and CDR2 are LGHNT and FRNRAP. The CDR3 DNA is TGTGCTAGTGCCGGGGACAGTTACGAGCAGTACTTC. This translates into CASAGDSYEQYF.

The CDR3 sequence: CASSPYRGADTQYF. The DNA of the CDR3 is TGTGCCAGCAGCCCCTACAGGGGCGCAGATACGCAGTATTTT. The chain links TRBV7-8 to TRBJ2-3; TRBD1 matches 7 bases. The CDR3 consists of 14 residues. CDR1 and CDR2 from the germline V gene are SGHVS and FQNEAQ. V lost 5 bases to trimming and J lost 4 bases; unmatched junction nucleotides: 6.

V and J are TRBV18 and TRBJ1-2; no firm D call. Between the trimmed V and J ends, which lost 1 base and 7 bases, there was a span of 13 bases. The CDR3 consists of 14 residues. The V gene's germline CDR1 is KGHSH and CDR2 LQKENI. CDR3 in DNA: TGTGCCAGCTCACCACGGAGGTCGGGAGGTGGCTACACCTTC. The encoded protein is CASSPRRSGGGYTF.

The chain employs TRBV28 and TRBJ1-4; D might be TRBD1 (5 bases). V dropped 8 bases and J dropped 0 bases, with 10 bases sitting between them. The CDR3 covers 14 residues. The V gene's germline CDR1 is MDHEN and CDR2 SYDVKM. The CDR3 spells CASRTGATNEKLFF. The CDR3 DNA sequence: TGTGCCAGCCGAACAGGTGCAACTAATGAAAAACTGTTTTTT.

This chain joins TRBV28 and TRBJ1-4; D is perhaps TRBD1 (6 bases). V was trimmed by 5 bases and J by 4 bases, leaving 11 bases between them. Germline values: CDR1 MDHEN, CDR2 SYDVKM. The CDR3 covers 14 residues. Here the CDR3 reads CASSTGQLNEKLFF. In DNA form, the CDR3 reads TGTGCCAGCAGTACTGGACAGCTTAATGAAAAACTGTTTTTT. Supplemented by reference TRBV28 and TRBJ1-4, the full variable domain reads DVKVTQSSRYLVKRTGEKVFLECVQDMDHENMFWYRQDPGLGLRLIYFSYDVKMKEKGDIPEGYSVSREKKERFSLILESASTNQTSMYLCASSTGQLNEKLFFGSGTQLSVL.

V usage is TRBV5-1 and J usage is TRBJ1-1; 9 bases align to TRBD1. V lost 4 bases, J lost 2 bases, and 12 bases stayed unmatched. This CDR3 comprises 17 residues. Germline assignment: CDR1 SGHRS and CDR2 YFSETQ. CDR3 protein: CASSPLGGQGGNTEAFF. In DNA form, the CDR3 reads TGCGCCAGCAGCCCCTTGGGGGGACAGGGTGGAAACACTGAAGCTTTCTTT. Variable domain in full (rest from reference TRBV5-1 and TRBJ1-1): KAGVTQTPRYLIKTRGQQVTLSCSPISGHRSVSWYQQTPGQGLQFLFEYFSETQRNKGNFPGRFSGRQFSNSRSEMNVSTLELGDSALYLCASSPLGGQGGNTEAFFGQGTRLTVV.

On this clone: This specimen includes other DNA sequences encoding the same CDR3. The chain couples TRBV6-5 to TRBJ2-7; D may be TRBD1 (5 bases). V was pared by 8 bases and J by 0 bases, with 11 bases between. Per the germline V gene, CDR1 is MNHEY and CDR2 is SVGAGI. The CDR3 extends over 13 amino acids. Here the CDR3 reads CASSRQSSYEQYF. Here the CDR3 DNA reads TGTGCCAGCTCTCGACAGAGCTCCTACGAGCAGTACTTC.

CDR3 in amino acids: CASSYSLAQYEQYF. CDR3 DNA: TGTGCCAGCAGTTACTCACTTGCCCAATACGAGCAGTACTTC. The rearrangement links TRBV6-5 to TRBJ2-7; D gene ambiguous. The CDR3 consists of 14 residues. Trimming cost V 0 bases and J 4 bases, with 10 bases left between them. Germline CDR1 reads MNHEY; CDR2 reads SVGAGI.

The V call is TRBV29-1, the J call TRBJ2-7, with 9 bases matching TRBD1. Losses at the gene ends were 7 bases for V and 5 bases for J; bases not matched to a gene: 6. The CDR3 covers 12 residues. Looked up from germline, CDR1 is SQVTM and CDR2 is ANQGSEA. This chain's CDR3 is CSAGQGIDEQYF. The CDR3 nucleotides are TGCAGCGCTGGACAGGGGATCGACGAGCAGTACTTC.

The chain couples TRBV28 to TRBJ1-5; D is ambiguous. This CDR3 has 15 amino acids. Trimming removed 3 bases at V and 8 bases at J, with 17 bases between. Germline CDR1 and CDR2: MDHEN and SYDVKM. CDR3 DNA sequence: TGTGCCAGCAGTTTCTCGGGGTTGGGTTTGGAGCCCCAGCATTTT. Translated: CASSFSGLGLEPQHF.

The gene calls are TRBV5-1 and TRBJ2-1; 8 bases are shared with TRBD2. This CDR3 is 16 amino acids long. CDR1 SGHRS and CDR2 YFSETQ come from the germline V gene. V gave up 0 bases and J gave up 8 bases; unmatched junction bases: 10. The chain's CDR3 is CASSLAGREAVDEQFF. The CDR3 DNA reads as TGCGCCAGCAGCTTGGCAGGGCGGGAGGCGGTAGATGAGCAGTTCTTC.